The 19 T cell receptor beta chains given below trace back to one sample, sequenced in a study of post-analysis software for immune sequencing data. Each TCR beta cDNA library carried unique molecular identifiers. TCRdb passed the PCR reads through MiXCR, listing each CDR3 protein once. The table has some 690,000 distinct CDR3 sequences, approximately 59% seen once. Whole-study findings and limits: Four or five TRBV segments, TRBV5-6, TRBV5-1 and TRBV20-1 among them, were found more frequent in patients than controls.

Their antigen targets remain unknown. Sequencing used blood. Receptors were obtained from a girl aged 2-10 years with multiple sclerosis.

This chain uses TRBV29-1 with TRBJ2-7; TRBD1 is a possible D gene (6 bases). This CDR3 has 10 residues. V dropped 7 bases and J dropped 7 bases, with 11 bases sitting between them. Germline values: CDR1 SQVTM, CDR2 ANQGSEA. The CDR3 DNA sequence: TGCAGCGCCATGGACAGAGAGCAGTACTTC. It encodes CSAMDREQYF.

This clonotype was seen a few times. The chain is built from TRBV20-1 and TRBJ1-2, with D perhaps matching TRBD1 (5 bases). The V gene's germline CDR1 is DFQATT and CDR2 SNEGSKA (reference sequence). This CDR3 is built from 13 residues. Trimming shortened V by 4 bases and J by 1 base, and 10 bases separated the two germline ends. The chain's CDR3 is CSAIRGYNYGYTF. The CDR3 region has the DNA TGCAGTGCTATCCGGGGGTATAACTATGGCTACACCTTC.

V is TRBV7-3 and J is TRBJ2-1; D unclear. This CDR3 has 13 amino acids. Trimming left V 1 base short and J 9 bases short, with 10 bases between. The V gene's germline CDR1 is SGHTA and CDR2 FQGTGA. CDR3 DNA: TGTGCCAGCAGCTTAAGTGTCGGCGCTGAGCAGTTCTTC. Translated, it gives CASSLSVGAEQFF.

CDR3 DNA sequence: TGTGCCAGCAGCCTCGACAGGGTGTCCTACAATGAGCAGTTCTTC. Protein sequence: CASSLDRVSYNEQFF. This rearrangement joins TRBV7-2 to TRBJ2-1, with 7 positions matching TRBD1. Germline V gene data show CDR1 as SGHTA and CDR2 as FQGNSA. CDR3 length: 15 residues. Trimming removed 5 bases from V and 1 base from J; junction bases left unmatched: 5.

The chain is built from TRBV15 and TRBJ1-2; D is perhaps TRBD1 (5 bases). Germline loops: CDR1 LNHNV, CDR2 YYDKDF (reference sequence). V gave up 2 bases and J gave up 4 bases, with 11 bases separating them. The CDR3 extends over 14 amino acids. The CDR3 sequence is CATSRSRDGYGYTF. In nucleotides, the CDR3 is TGTGCCACCAGCAGATCAAGGGACGGCTATGGCTACACCTTC.

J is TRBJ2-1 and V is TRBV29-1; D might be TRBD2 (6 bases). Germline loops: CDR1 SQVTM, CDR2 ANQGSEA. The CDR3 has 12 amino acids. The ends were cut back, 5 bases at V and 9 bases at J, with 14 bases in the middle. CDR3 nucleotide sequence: TGCAGCGTTCGGAAGGACGGGGGTGAGCAGTTCTTC. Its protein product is CSVRKDGGEQFF.

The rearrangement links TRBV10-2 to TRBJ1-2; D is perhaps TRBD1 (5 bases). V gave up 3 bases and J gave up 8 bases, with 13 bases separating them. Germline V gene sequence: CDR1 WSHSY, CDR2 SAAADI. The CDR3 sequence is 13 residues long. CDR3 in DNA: TGCGCCAGCAGTGATTCGCAGGGCGGGGGCTACACCTTC. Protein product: CASSDSQGGGYTF.

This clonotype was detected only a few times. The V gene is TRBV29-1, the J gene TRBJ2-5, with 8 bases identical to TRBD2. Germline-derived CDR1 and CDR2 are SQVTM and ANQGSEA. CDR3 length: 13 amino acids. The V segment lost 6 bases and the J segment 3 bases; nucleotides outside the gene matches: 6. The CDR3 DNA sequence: TGCAGCGTGGCCCTGGGACTAGAAGAGACCCAGTACTTC. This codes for CSVALGLEETQYF.

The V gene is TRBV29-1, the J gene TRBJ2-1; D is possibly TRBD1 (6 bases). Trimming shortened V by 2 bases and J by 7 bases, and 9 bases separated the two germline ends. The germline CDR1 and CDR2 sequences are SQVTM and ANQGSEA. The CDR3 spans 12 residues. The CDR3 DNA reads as TGCAGCGTTGAACAGGGGCGAAATGAGCAGTTCTTC. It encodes CSVEQGRNEQFF.

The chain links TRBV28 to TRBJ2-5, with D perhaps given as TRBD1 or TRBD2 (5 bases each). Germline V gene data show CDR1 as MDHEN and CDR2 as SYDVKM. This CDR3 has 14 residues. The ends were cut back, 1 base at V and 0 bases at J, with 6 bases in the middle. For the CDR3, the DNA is TGTGCCAGCAGTTTATTGGGGGACCAAGAGACCCAGTACTTC. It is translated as CASSLLGDQETQYF. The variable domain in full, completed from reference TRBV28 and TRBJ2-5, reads DVKVTQSSRYLVKRTGEKVFLECVQDMDHENMFWYRQDPGLGLRLIYFSYDVKMKEKGDIPEGYSVSREKKERFSLILESASTNQTSMYLCASSLLGDQETQYFGPGTRLLVL.

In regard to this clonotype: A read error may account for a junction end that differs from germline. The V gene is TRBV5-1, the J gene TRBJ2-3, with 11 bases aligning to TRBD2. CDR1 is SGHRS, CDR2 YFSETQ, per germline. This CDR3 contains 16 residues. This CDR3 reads CASSFRGTSGSDTQYF. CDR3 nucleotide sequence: TGTGCCAGCAGCTTTAGGGGGACTAGCGGTAGTGATACGCAGTATTTT.

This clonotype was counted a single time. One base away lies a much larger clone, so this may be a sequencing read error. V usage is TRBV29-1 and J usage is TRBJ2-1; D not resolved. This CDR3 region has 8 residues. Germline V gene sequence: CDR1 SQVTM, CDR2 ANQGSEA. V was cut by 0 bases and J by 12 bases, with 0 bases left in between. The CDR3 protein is CSVEEQFF. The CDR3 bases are TGCAGCGTTGAAGAGCAGTTCTTC.

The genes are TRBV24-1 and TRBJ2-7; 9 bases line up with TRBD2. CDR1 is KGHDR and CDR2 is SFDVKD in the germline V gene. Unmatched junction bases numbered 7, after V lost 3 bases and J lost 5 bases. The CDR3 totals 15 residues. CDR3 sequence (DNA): TGTGCCACCAGTGATCCCCGAGCGGGAGGCAACGAGCAGTACTTC. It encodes CATSDPRAGGNEQYF.

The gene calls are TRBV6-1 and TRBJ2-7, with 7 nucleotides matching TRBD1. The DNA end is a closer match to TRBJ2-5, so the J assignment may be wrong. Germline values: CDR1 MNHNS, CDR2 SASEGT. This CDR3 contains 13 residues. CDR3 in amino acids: CASEDRGPETQYF. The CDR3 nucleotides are TGTGCCAGTGAAGATAGGGGGCCAGAGACCCAGTACTTC.

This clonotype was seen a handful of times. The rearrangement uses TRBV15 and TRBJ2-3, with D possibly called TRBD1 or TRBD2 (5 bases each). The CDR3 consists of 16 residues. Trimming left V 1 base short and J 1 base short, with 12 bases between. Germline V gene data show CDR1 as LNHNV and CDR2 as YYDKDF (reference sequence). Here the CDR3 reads CATSRAGQFGTDTQYF. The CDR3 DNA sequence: TGTGCCACCAGCAGAGCGGGGCAGTTCGGCACAGATACGCAGTATTTT.

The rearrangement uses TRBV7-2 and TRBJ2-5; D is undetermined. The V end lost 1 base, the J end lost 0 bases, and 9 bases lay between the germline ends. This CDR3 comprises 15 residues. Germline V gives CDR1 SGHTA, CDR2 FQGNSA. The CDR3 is CASSLGTAYQETQYF. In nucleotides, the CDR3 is TGTGCCAGCAGCTTAGGGACGGCGTACCAAGAGACCCAGTACTTC.

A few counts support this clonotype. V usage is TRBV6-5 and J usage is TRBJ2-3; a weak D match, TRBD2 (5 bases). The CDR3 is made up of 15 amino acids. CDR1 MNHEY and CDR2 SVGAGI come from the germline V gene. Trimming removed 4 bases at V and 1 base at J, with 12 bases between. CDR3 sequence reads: CASSSLAIGTDTQYF. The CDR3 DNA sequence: TGTGCCAGCAGTTCTCTAGCAATCGGCACAGATACGCAGTATTTT.

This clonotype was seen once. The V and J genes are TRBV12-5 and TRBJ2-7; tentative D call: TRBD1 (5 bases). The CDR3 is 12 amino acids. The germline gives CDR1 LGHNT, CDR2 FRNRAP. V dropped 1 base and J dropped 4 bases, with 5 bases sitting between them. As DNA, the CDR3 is TGTGCTAGTGGTTTGGGACAGTACGAGCAGTACTTC. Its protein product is CASGLGQYEQYF. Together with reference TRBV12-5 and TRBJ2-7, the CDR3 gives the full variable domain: DARVTQTPRHKVTEMGQEVTMRCQPILGHNTVFWYRQTMMQGLELLAYFRNRAPLDDSGMPKDRFSAEMPDATLATLKIQPSEPRDSAVYFCASGLGQYEQYFGPGTRLTVT.

DNA for the CDR3: TGTGCCAGCAGCCGTTACCCAGGGGCCGCAAATCAGCCCCAGCATTTT. It yields the protein CASSRYPGAANQPQHF. This chain links TRBV5-5 with TRBJ1-5; D perhaps matches TRBD1 (6 bases). Trimming removed 4 bases at V and 4 bases at J, with 18 bases between. CDR1 and CDR2 (germline): SGHKS, YYEKEE (reference sequence). The CDR3 runs 16 residues.